This entry features one TCR beta chain sequence. Measured with immunoSEQ multiplex PCR; TCRdb has only the in-frame clones, and not every one. Of about 150,000 clones in the sample, 70% to 90% were seen once. The sample is drawn from a study of control samples from healthy donors and cancer patients. Germline V gene lookup returns CDR1 KGHSH and CDR2 LQKENI. The V and J ends lost 4 bases and 5 bases, in that order; junction bases with no gene match: 2. The CDR3 runs 12 residues. This receptor was obtained from a man aged 18 to 30 in good health. The material sequenced was blood. The rearrangement uses TRBV18 and TRBJ2-7; 7 nucleotides line up with TRBD1. The CDR3 DNA reads as TGTGCCAGCTCACGTACAGGGGACGAGCAGTACTTC. Translating gives CASSRTGDEQYF.